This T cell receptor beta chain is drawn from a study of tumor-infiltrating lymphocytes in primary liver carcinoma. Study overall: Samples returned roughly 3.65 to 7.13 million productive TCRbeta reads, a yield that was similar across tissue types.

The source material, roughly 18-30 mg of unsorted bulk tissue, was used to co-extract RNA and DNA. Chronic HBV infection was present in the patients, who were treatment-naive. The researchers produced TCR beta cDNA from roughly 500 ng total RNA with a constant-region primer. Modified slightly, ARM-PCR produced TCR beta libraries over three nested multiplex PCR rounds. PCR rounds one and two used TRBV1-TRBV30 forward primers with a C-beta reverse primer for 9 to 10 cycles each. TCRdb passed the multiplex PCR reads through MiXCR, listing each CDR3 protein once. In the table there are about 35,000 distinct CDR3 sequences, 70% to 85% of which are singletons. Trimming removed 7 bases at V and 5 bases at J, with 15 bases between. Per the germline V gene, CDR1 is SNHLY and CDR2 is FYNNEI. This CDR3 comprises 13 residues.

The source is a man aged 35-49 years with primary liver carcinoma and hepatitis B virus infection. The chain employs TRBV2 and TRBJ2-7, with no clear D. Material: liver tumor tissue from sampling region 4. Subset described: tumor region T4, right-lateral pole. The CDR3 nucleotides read TGTGCCAGCAAGGGTAGCCGTAGGGACGAGCAGTACTTC. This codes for CASKGSRRDEQYF.